The rows below give T cell receptor beta chains drawn from one sample of a study of T cells in localized non-small cell lung cancer. Sequencing used immunoSEQ multiplex PCR; TCRdb keeps in-frame clones, though not all of them. The sample has nearly 6,000 clones, roughly 23% seen once; the top ten hold over 7.5%. This material consisted of lung tumor tissue, taken before any cancer treatment. The receptors stem from a female donor over 55 with stage I lung adenocarcinoma. Both conserved end residues are part of each CDR3. Fields, in order: D gene, clone size, J gene, V gene, CDR3 protein, CDR3 DNA. D genes are given only for firm matches. A row's size may be missing; if present it is once, few, many or a size class.

>.|few|TRBJ2-1|TRBV28
CASSSGLLGNEQFF
TGTGCCAGCAGTTCCGGACTCTTAGGCAATGAGCAGTTCTTC
>TRBD2|.|TRBJ2-1|TRBV18
CASSPVGLAAGGEQFF
TGTGCCAGCTCACCGGTGGGACTAGCGGCAGGGGGTGAGCAGTTCTTC
>.|.|TRBJ2-3|TRBV9
CASSVGLAYDADTQYF
TGTGCCAGCAGCGTAGGTTTAGCTTATGACGCAGATACGCAGTATTTT
>.|few|TRBJ2-1|TRBV11-3
CASSLGGGYYNEQFF
TGTGCCAGCAGCTTGGGCGGCGGCTATTACAATGAGCAGTTCTTC
>TRBD2|.|TRBJ2-7|TRBV11-3
CASSRTSGSTLVYEQYF
TGTGCCAGCAGCCGGACTAGCGGGAGCACCCTGGTCTACGAGCAGTACTTC
>TRBD2|.|TRBJ2-3|TRBV5-1
CASSLTSGGDTQYF
TGCGCCAGCAGCTTGACTAGCGGGGGAGATACGCAGTATTTT
>.|few|TRBJ2-3|TRBV28
CASSLRTFSTDTQYF
TGTGCCAGCAGTTTAAGGACTTTCAGCACAGATACGCAGTATTTT
>.|few|TRBJ2-1|TRBV6-8
CASRLTIRNEQFF
TGTGCCAGCAGGCTGACGATCCGGAATGAGCAGTTCTTC
>.|few|TRBJ2-1|TRBV11-3
CASSLVLSYNEQFF
TGTGCCAGCAGCTTGGTGCTTAGCTACAATGAGCAGTTCTTC
>.|.|TRBJ1-5|TRBV29-1
CSVRGGSNQPQHF
TGCAGCGTGCGTGGTGGAAGCAATCAGCCCCAGCATTTT
>TRBD1|.|TRBJ2-7|TRBV18
CASSRGDRSYEQYF
TGTGCCAGCTCACGGGGGGACAGGTCCTACGAGCAGTACTTC
>TRBD2|many|TRBJ2-5|TRBV11-3
CASSPTGGSGETQYF
TGTGCCAGCAGCCCCACGGGGGGGAGCGGAGAGACCCAGTACTTC
>TRBD1|.|TRBJ1-1|TRBV11-3
CASTPRDRYLTEAFF
TGTGCCAGCACCCCTCGGGACAGATATCTCACTGAAGCTTTCTTT
>.|.|TRBJ1-3|TRBV12-5
CASGSVGRNSGNTIYF
TGTGCCAGCGGTTCCGTGGGACGAAACTCTGGAAACACCATATATTTT
>.|few|TRBJ2-2|TRBV6-8
CASSSGLSNTGELFF
TGTGCCAGCAGTTCCGGGCTTTCCAACACCGGGGAGCTGTTTTTT
>.|.|TRBJ2-1|TRBV6-8
CATGEGGSYNEQFF
TGTGCCACGGGGGAAGGGGGCTCCTACAATGAGCAGTTCTTC